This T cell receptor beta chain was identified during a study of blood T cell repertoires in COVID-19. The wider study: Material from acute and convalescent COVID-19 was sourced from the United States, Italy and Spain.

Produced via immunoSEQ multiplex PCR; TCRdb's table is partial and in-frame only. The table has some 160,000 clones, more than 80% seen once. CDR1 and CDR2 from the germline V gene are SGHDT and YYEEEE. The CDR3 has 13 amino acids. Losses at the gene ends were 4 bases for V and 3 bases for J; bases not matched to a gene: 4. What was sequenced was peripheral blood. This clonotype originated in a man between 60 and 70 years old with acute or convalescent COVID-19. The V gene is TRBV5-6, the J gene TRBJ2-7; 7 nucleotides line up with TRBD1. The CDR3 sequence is CASSKRGLYEQYF. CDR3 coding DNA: TGTGCCAGCAGCAAGAGGGGGCTCTACGAGCAGTACTTC.